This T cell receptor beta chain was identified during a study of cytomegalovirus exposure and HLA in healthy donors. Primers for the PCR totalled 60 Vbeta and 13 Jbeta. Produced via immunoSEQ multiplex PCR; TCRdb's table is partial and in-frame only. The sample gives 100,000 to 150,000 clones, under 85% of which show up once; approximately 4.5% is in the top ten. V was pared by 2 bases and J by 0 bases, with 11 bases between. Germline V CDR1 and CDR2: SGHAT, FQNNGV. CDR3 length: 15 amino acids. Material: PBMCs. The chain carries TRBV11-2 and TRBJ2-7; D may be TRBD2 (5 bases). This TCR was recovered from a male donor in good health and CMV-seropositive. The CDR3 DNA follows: TGTGCCAGCAGCTTATCGGACTTTAGCTCCTACGAGCAGTACTTC. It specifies CASSLSDFSSYEQYF.